Listed here are 7 T cell receptor beta chains from one sample, sequenced in a study of PD-L1 blockade in urothelial cancer. Produced via immunoSEQ multiplex PCR; TCRdb's table is partial and in-frame only. The table records about 80,000 clones, around four fifths of them present only once. Time point reported: pretreatment peripheral blood. The specimen comprised PBMCs, sampled around atezolizumab (anti-PD-L1) treatment. Receptors originate from a man between 40 and 49 years old with urothelial cancer.

The sample holds one count of this clone. A read error may produce the germline difference seen at one junction end. This rearrangement joins TRBV7-2 to TRBJ2-7; D not certain. CDR1 SGHTA and CDR2 FQGNSA come from the germline V gene. CDR3 length equals 12 residues. In DNA form, the CDR3 reads TGTGCCAGCAGCTTAGACACTATCCAGATGAACTTC. Translating it yields CASSLDTIQMNF. Full variable domain (missing parts from reference TRBV7-2 and TRBJ2-7): GAGVSQSPSNKVTEKGKDVELRCDPISGHTALYWYRQSLGQGLEFLIYFQGNSAPDKSGLPSDRFSAERTGGSVSTLTIQRTQQEDSAVYLCASSLDTIQMNFGPGTRLTVT.

V gene TRBV5-4 combines with J gene TRBJ2-3, with a weak D call TRBD2 (6 bases). V lost 0 bases and J lost 2, with 10 bases in between. The CDR3 spans 15 residues. Germline-derived CDR1 and CDR2 are SGHNT and YYREEE (reference sequence). DNA of the CDR3: TGTGCCAGCAGCTTGGGCGGGACGAACACAGATACGCAGTATTTT. This translates into CASSLGGTNTDTQYF.

The V gene is TRBV9, the J gene TRBJ2-7, with 14 nucleotides matching TRBD2. The CDR3 has 15 residues. Germline lookup yields CDR1 SGDLS and CDR2 YYNGEE. The junction had 3 bases not matched to a gene; V was cut back by 3 bases and J by 4 bases. The CDR3 is CASSAGTSGSYEQYF. Here the CDR3 DNA reads TGTGCCAGCAGCGCCGGGACTAGCGGGAGTTACGAGCAGTACTTC.

This chain links TRBV4-1 with TRBJ1-1; no definite D call. V lost 3 bases and J 4 bases, leaving 21 bases between the germline ends. CDR1 is MGHRA and CDR2 is YSYEKL in the germline V gene. The CDR3 spans 17 residues. Here the CDR3 reads CASSHLLRGPGSTEAFF. The CDR3 DNA follows: TGCGCCAGCAGCCATCTACTCCGGGGTCCCGGGAGCACTGAAGCTTTCTTT.

The CDR3 is CASSVQGLLDTQYF. DNA of the CDR3: TGTGCCAGCAGTGTACAGGGTCTCCTAGATACGCAGTATTTT. The rearrangement links TRBV2 to TRBJ2-3, with D tentatively TRBD1 (6 bases). V lost 4 bases, J lost 5 bases, and 13 bases lay in between. The CDR3 extends over 14 amino acids. Germline V gene sequence: CDR1 SNHLY, CDR2 FYNNEI.

Points on this clone: The junction departs from the called germline gene at one end, perhaps through a read error. This chain connects TRBV6-1 to TRBJ2-1; D might be TRBD1 (6 bases). CDR1 is MNHNS, CDR2 SASEGT, per germline. CDR3 length equals 17 residues. For the CDR3, the DNA is TGTGCCAGCAGCGAAGCGGTAGGGGGTGGTACGGGCAATGAGCAGTTCTTC. Its protein product is CASSEAVGGGTGNEQFF.

The chain couples TRBV18 to TRBJ1-1, with a weak D call TRBD1 (5 bases). Germline values: CDR1 KGHSH, CDR2 LQKENI. There are 13 residues in the CDR3. V was shortened by 7 bases and J by 5 bases, with 14 bases between the two germline ends. The DNA of the CDR3 is TGTGCCAGCTTCGGGGGGGTGAGGACTGAAGCTTTCTTT. This encodes CASFGGVRTEAFF.